The rows below give T cell receptor beta chains drawn from one sample of a study of graft-versus-host responses after intestinal transplantation. Measured with immunoSEQ multiplex PCR; TCRdb has only the in-frame clones, and not every one. The sample yields several thousand clones, more than 55% seen once. The specimen comprised ileum tissue, sampled almost 310 days after intestinal transplant. Source of these receptors: a human patient who received an intestinal transplant, so some T cells may come from the graft donor. CDR3s include the opening cysteine and the closing phenylalanine or tryptophan. Size tells how often a clone was seen (once, few, many) or the class of an expanded clone, and some rows leave it out.

TRBV10-3,NA,CAYRDRVNTEAFF
TRBV7-8,NA,CASSSGLYNEQFF
TRBV7-9,NA,CASSSGTSGGLETQYF
TRBV28,once,CASTPGTGGAGELFF
TRBV6-5,NA,CASSYGLAGAKETQYF
TRBV21-1,NA,CASSHAGGGSTEAFF
TRBV5-6,NA,CASSSIRQGNTIYF
TRBV7-9,NA,CASSGQGAQTLSNYGYTF
TRBV5-4,NA,CASTRGAGGSYEQYF
TRBV9,NA,CASSVGLAVTYNEQFF
TRBV19,NA,CASPPTETQYF
TRBV27,NA,CASSSRQELNEKLFF
TRBV27,NA,CASSLYPPEVQYRNTDTQYF
TRBV19,NA,CASSLAARGNEQFF
TRBV19,NA,CASSRGQGAGNQPQHF
TRBV29-1,NA,CSVEGAMNTEAFF
TRBV7-7,NA,CASSPWYRGTNTGELFF
TRBV9,few,CASSADRRGDEQYF
TRBV28,NA,CASSDGTGNYNGYTF
TRBV27,few,CASSSEGLYTEAFF
TRBV4-2,few,CASSRRGLTYEQYF
TRBV5-1,NA,CASSTTGTGNTEAFF
TRBV6-5,NA,CASSYRGHNSPLHF
TRBV5-4,NA,CASSLPPGLAYNEQFF
TRBV2,NA,CASSENYSGTGRYTQYF
TRBV25-1,NA,CASSESKGGSLNEKLFF
TRBV5-4,few,CASSLVGRLYTEAFF
TRBV27,few,CASSLRGVVVGNQPQHF
TRBV27,few,CASSPQGAFSYEQYF
TRBV7-3,NA,CASSLTGGTDTQYF
TRBV2,NA,CASRPDRGNYGYTF
TRBV28,NA,CASNPTGGLGTGELFF
TRBV6-5,few,CASRGQGNQPQHF
TRBV30,NA,CAWSRVGTDTQYF
TRBV19,NA,CASSMAGKTFF
TRBV7-7,few,CASSLSQGAYNEQFF
TRBV15,NA,CATSSSVYNEQFF
TRBV19,NA,CASSVGANNEQFF
TRBV5-6,NA,CASSLRGTEAFF
TRBV27,NA,CASSLTGDTYEQYF
TRBV7-3,NA,CASSLTGYNEQFF
TRBV27,NA,CASSQADTQYF
TRBV9,NA,CASSPRTSGSHEQFF
TRBV6-1,once,CASSGSMNTEAFF
TRBV7-6,once,CASSLEPGYNEQFF
TRBV6-1,NA,CASSGTGGADTQYF
TRBV7-9,NA,CASSLAGHVQEGGYEQYF
TRBV7-3,NA,CASSPLGGGTDTQYF
TRBV20-1,NA,CSAEQGNEQYF
TRBV19,medium-sized,CASSPGVSEQYF
TRBV4-3,NA,CASSQTTGTSGGDEETQYF
TRBV4-3,NA,CASSQERGRNEKLFF
TRBV27,NA,CATQEGGNEQFF
TRBV28,few,CASSGQGTDTQYF
TRBV11-3,few,CASSPYSGAESGELFF
TRBV10-3,few,CAISGREGEFAEAFF
TRBV2,NA,CASLYFGDAGAQYF
TRBV29-1,NA,CSVAHPQGAQQYF
TRBV21-1,NA,CASSNRGGNTIYF